This T cell receptor beta chain was captured by sequencing in a study of human T cells and chemical hapten exposure. Study-wide results and limits: A positive correlation with patch test score was found for PT1 expanded TCR counts.

This clonotype appeared many times. Its target is not known. MiXCR, run by TCRdb on the RACE reads, gives a single entry per CDR3 protein. The table has roughly 60,000 distinct CDR3 sequences, around 12% seen once. Germline V gene sequence: CDR1 GTSNPN, CDR2 SVGIG (reference sequence). CDR3 size: 14 residues. Deletions cut 2 bases from V and 1 base from J, with 10 bases between. Time point indicated: patch test 3, about 24 weeks after DPC sensitization. Treatment given: therapeutic diphenylcyclopropenone sensitization with weekly scalp DPC. This TCR derives from a man aged 25-45 years with alopecia areata. Some clones in this sample may be carry-over from other donors' samples. The chain uses TRBV30 and TRBJ2-3; D may be TRBD1 (7 bases). The specimen was whole blood, collected in connection with sensitization to the hapten diphenylcyclopropenone (DPC). The CDR3 loop is CAWSSRGGTDTQYF. As DNA, the CDR3 is TGTGCCTGGAGTTCCAGGGGGGGCACAGATACGCAGTATTTT.